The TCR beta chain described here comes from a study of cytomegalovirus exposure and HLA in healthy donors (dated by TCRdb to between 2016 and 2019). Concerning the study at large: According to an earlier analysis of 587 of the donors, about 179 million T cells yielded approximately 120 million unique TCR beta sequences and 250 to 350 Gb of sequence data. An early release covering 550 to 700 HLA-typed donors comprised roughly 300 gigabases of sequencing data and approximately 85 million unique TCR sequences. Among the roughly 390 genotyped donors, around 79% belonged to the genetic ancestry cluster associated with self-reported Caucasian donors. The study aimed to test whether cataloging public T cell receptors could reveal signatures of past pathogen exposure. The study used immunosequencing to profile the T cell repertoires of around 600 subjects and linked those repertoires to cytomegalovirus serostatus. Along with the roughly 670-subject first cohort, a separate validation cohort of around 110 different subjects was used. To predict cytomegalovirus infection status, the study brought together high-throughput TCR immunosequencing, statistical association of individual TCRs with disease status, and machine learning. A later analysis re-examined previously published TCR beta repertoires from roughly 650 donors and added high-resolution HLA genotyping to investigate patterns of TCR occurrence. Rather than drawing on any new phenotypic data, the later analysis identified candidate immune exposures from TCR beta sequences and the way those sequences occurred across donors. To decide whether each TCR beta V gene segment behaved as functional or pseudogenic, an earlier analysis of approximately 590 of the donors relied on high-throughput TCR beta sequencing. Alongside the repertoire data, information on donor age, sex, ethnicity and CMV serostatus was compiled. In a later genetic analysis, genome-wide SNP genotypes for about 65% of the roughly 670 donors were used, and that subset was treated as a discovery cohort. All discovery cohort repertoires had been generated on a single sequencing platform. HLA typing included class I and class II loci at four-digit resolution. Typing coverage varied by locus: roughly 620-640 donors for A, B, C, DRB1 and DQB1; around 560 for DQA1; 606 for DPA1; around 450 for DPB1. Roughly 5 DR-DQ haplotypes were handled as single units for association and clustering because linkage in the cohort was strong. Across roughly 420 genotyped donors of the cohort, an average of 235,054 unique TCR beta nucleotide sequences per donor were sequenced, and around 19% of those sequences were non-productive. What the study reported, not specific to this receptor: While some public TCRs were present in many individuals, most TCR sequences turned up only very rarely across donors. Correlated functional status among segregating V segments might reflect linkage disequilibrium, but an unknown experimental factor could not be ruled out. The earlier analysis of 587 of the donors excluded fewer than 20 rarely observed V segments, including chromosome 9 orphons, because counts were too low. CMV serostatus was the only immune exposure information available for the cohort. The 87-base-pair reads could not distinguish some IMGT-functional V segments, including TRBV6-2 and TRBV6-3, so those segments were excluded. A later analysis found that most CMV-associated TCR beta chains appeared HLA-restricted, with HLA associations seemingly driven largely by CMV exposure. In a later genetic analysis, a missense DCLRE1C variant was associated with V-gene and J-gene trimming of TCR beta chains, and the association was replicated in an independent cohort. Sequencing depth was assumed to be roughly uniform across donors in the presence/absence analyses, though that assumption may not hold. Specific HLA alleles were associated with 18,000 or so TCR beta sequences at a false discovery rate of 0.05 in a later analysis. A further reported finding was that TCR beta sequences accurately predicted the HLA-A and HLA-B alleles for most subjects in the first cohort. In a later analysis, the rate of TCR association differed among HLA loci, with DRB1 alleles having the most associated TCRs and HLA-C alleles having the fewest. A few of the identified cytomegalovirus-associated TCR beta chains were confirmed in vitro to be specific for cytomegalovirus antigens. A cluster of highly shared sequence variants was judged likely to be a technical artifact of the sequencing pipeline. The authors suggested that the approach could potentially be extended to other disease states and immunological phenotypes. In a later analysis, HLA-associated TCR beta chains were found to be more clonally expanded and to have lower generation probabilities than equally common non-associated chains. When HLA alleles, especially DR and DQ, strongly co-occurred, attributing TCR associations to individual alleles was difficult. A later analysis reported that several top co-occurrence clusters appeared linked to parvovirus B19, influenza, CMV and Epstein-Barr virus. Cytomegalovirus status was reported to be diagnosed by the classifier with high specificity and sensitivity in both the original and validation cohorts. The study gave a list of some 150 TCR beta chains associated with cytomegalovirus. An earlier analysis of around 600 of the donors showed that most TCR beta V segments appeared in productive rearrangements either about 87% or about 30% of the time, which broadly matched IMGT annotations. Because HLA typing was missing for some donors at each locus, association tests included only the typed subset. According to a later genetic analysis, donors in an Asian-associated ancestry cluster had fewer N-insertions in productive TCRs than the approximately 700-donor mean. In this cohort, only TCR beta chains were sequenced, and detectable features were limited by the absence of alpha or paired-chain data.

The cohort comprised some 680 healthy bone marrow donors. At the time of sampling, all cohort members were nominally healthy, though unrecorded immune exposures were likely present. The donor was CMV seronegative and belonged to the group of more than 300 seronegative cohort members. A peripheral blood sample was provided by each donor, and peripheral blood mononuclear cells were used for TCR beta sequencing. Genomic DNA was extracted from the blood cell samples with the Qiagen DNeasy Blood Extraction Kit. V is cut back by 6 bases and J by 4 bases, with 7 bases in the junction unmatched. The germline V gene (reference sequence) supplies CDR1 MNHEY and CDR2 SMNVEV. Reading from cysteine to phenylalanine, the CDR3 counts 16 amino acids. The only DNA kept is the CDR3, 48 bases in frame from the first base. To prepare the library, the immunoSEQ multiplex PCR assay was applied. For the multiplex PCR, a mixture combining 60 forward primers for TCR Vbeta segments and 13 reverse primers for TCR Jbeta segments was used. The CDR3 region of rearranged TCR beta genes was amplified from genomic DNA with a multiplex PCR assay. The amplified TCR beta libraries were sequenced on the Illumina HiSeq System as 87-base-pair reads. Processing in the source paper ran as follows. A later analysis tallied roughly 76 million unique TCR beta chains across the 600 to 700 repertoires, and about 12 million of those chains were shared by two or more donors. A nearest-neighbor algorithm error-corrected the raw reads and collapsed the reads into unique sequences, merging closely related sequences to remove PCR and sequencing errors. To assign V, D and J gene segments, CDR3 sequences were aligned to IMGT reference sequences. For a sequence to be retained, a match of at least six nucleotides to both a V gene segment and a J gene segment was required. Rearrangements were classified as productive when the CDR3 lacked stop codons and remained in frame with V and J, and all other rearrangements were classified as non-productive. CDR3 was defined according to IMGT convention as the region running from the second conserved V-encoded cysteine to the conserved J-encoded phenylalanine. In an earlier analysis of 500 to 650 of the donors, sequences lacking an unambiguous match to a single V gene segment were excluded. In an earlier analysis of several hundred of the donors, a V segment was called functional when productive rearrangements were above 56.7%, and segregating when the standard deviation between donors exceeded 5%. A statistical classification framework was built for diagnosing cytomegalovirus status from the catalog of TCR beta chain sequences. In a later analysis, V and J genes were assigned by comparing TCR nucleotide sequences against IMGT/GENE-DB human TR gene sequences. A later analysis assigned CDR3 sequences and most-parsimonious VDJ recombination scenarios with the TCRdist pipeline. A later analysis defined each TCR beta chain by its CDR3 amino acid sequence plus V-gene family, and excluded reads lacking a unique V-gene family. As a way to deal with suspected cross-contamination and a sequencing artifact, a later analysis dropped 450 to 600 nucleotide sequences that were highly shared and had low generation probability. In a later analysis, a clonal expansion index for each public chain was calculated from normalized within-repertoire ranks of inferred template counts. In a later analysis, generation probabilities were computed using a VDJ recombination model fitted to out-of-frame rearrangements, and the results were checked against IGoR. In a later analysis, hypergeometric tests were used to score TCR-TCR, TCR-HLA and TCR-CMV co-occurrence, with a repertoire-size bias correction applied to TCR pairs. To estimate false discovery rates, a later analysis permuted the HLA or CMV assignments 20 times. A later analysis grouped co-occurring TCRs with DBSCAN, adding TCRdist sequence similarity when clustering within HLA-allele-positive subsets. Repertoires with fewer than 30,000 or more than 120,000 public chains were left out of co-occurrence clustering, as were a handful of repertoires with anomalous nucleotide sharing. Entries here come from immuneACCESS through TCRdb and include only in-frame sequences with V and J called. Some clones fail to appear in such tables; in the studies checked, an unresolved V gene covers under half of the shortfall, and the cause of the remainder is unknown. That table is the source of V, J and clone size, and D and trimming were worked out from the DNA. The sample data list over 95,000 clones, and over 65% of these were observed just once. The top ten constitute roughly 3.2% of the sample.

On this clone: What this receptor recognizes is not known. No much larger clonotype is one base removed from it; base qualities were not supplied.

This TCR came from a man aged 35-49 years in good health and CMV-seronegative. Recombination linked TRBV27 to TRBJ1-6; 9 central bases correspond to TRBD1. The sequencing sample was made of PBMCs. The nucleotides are TGTGCCAGCAGGAACCCAGACAGGGGGTATAATTCACCCCTCCACTTT. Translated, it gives CASRNPDRGYNSPLHF.